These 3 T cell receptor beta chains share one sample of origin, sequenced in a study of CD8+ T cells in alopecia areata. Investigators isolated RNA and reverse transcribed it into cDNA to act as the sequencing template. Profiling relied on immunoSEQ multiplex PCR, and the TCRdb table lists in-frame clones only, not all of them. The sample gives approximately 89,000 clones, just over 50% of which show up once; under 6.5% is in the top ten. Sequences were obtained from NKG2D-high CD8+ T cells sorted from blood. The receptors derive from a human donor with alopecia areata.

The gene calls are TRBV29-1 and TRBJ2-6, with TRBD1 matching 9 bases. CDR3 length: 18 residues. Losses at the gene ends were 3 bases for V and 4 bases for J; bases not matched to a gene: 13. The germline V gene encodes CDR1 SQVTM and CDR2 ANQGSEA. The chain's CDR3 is CSVEEVRDRVRGANVLTF. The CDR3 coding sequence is TGCAGCGTTGAGGAAGTACGGGACAGGGTACGCGGGGCCAACGTCCTGACTTTC.

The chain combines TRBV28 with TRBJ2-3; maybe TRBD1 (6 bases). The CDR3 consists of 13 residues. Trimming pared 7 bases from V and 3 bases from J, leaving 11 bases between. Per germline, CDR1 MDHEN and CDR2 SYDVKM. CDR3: CASTPGVTDTQYF. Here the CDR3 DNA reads TGTGCCAGCACCCCAGGGGTGACAGATACGCAGTATTTT.

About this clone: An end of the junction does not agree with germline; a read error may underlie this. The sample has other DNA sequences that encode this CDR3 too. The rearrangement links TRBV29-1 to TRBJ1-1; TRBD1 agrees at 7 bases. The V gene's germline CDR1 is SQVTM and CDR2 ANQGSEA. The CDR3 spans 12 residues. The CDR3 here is CSVDQGDNEAFF. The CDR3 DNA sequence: TGCAGCGTTGACCAGGGGGATAACGAAGCCTTCTTT.